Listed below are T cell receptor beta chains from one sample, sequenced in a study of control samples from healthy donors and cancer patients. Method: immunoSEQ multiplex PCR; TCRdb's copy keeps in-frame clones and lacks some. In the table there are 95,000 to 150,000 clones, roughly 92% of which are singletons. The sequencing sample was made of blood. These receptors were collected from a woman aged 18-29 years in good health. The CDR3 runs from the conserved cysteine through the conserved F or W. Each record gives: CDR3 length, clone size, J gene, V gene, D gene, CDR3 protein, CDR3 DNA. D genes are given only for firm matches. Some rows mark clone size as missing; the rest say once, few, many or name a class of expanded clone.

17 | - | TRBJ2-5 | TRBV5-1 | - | CASSSSRGQGDQETQYF | TGCGCCAGCAGCTCCTCGAGGGGCCAGGGTGACCAAGAGACCCAGTACTTC
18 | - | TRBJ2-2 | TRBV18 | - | CASSPSLPGHLNTGELFF | TGTGCCAGCTCACCGTCCCTCCCGGGACATCTGAACACCGGGGAGCTGTTTTTT
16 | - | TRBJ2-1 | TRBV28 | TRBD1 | CASSRWTGRSYNEQFF | TGTGCCAGCAGCCGATGGACAGGGCGATCCTACAATGAGCAGTTCTTC
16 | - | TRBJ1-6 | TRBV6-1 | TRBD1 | CASSEATGTGNSPLHF | TGTGCCAGCAGTGAAGCCACCGGGACAGGGAATTCACCCCTCCACTTT
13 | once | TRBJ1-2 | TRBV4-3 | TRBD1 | CASSPDRGYGYTF | TGCGCCAGCAGCCCGGACAGGGGCTATGGCTACACCTTC
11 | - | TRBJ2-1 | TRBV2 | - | CASSAYNEQFF | TGTGCCAGCAGTGCATACAATGAGCAGTTCTTC
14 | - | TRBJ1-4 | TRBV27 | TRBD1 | CASSSTGGREKLFF | TGTGCCAGCAGTAGTACAGGGGGTCGTGAAAAACTGTTTTTT
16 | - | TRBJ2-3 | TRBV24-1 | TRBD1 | CATSDLRTGQTDTQYF | TGTGCCACCAGTGATTTGCGGACAGGGCAGACAGATACGCAGTATTTT
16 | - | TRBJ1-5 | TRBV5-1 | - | CASSSTSGGSNQPQHF | TGCGCCAGCAGCTCAACCTCGGGGGGGAGCAATCAGCCCCAGCATTTT
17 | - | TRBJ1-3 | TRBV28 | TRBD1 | CASSLFRGTGGRYTIYF | TGTGCCAGCAGTTTATTTCGGGGGACAGGGGGCAGGTACACCATATATTTT
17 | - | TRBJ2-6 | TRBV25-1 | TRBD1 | CASSEGQGGSGANVLTF | TGTGCCAGCAGTGAGGGACAGGGGGGTTCTGGGGCCAACGTCCTGACTTTC
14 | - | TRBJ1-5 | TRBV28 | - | CASSSGGGNQPQHF | TGTGCCAGCAGTTCGGGAGGGGGCAATCAGCCCCAGCATTTT
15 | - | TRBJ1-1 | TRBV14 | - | CASSRGGGGFAEAFF | TGTGCCAGCAGCCGGGGGGGCGGCGGCTTCGCTGAAGCTTTCTTT
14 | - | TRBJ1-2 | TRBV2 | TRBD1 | CASRWTGLDYGYTF | TGTGCCAGCAGGTGGACAGGGTTAGACTATGGCTACACCTTC
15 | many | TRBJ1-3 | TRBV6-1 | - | CASSEAWNSGNTIYF | TGTGCCAGCAGTGAAGCGTGGAACTCTGGAAACACCATATATTTT
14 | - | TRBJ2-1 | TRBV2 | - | CASSVFLARNEQFF | TGTGCCAGCAGTGTTTTCCTAGCCCGCAATGAGCAGTTCTTC
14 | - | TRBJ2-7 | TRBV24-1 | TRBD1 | CATSPGQGADEQYF | TGTGCCACTTCTCCGGGACAGGGGGCTGACGAGCAGTACTTC
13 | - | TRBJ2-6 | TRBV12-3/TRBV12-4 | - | CASSTSGANVLTF | TGTGCCAGCAGTACGTCTGGGGCCAACGTCCTGACTTTC
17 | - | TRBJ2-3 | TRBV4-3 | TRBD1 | CASSREPIGQGTDTQYF | TGCGCCAGCAGCCGAGAACCCATCGGACAGGGCACAGATACGCAGTATTTT
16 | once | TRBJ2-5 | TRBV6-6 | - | CASSYSPGGRQETQYF | TGTGCCAGCAGTTACTCTCCGGGGGGCCGGCAAGAGACCCAGTACTTC
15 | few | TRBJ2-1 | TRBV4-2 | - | CASSLRSDSYNEQFF | TGTGCCAGCAGCCTTCGGTCGGACTCCTACAATGAGCAGTTCTTC
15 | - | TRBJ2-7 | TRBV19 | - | CASSIDHGSAYEQYF | TGTGCCAGTAGTATAGATCACGGCAGCGCCTACGAGCAGTACTTC
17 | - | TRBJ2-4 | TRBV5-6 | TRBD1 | CASTVIVPAGGRNIQYF | TGTGCCAGCACCGTGATCGTCCCCGCAGGGGGTCGCAACATTCAGTACTTC
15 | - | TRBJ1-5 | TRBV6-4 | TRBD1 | CASRAPRTGARPQHF | TGTGCCAGCAGAGCGCCCCGAACAGGGGCAAGGCCCCAGCATTTT
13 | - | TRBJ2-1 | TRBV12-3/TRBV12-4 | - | CASSRSSYNEQFF | TGTGCCAGCTCGCGGAGCTCCTACAATGAGCAGTTCTTC
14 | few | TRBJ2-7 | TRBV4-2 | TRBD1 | CASSPGQGAGEQYF | TGTGCCAGCAGCCCGGGACAGGGGGCTGGGGAGCAGTACTTC
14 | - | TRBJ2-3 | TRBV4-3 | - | CASSTPGVPDTQYF | TGCGCCAGCAGCACTCCGGGGGTCCCAGATACGCAGTATTTT
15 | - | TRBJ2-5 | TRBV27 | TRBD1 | CASKGIDREQETQYF | TGTGCCAGCAAGGGCATCGACAGGGAGCAAGAGACCCAGTACTTC
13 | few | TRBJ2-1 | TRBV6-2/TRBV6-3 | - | CASSSGDYNEQFF | TGTGCCAGCAGTTCGGGGGACTACAATGAGCAGTTCTTC
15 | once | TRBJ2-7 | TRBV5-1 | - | CASSARGGIPYEQYF | TGCGCCAGCAGCGCGAGGGGGGGAATCCCCTACGAGCAGTACTTC
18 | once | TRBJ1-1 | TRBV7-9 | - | CASSLGSISGTPNTEAFF | TGTGCCAGCAGCTTAGGGAGTATCTCAGGGACACCGAACACTGAAGCTTTCTTT
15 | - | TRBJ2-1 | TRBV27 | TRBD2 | CASRTGGITYNEQFF | TGTGCCAGCAGAACGGGGGGAATCACCTACAATGAGCAGTTCTTC
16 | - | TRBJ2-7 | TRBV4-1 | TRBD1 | CASSQDFRDRSYEQYF | TGCGCCAGCAGCCAAGACTTCCGGGACAGGAGCTACGAGCAGTACTTC
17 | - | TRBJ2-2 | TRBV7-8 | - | CASSPRDGPEVTGELFF | TGTGCCAGCAGCCCGAGGGACGGGCCCGAGGTGACCGGGGAGCTGTTTTTT
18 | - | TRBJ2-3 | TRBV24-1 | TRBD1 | CATSPGTGGWGKTDTQYF | TGTGCCACCAGTCCCGGGACAGGGGGCTGGGGGAAAACAGATACGCAGTATTTT
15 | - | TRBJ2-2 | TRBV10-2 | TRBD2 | CASSTSGRGTGELFF | TGCGCCAGCAGTACTAGCGGGAGAGGGACCGGGGAGCTGTTTTTT
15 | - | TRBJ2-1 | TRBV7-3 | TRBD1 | CASSWGQGGMDEQFF | TGTGCCAGCAGCTGGGGACAGGGGGGAATGGATGAGCAGTTCTTC
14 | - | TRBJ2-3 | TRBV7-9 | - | CASSPIGVTDTQYF | TGTGCCAGCAGTCCCATCGGGGTCACAGATACGCAGTATTTT
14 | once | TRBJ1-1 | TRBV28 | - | CASSLGGWGTEAFF | TGTGCCAGCAGTTTGGGGGGCTGGGGCACTGAAGCTTTCTTT
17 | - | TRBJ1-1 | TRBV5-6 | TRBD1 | CASSFSQGFREGAEAFF | TGTGCCAGCAGCTTCTCACAGGGGTTCAGGGAGGGCGCTGAAGCTTTCTTT
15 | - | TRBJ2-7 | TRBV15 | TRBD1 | CATSRDRQGASEQYF | TGTGCCACCAGCAGAGATCGGCAGGGGGCCTCTGAGCAGTACTTC
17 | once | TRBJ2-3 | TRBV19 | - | CASSIQPGRTFTDTQYF | TGTGCCAGTAGTATCCAGCCGGGACGGACCTTCACAGATACGCAGTATTTT
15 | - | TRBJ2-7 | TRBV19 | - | CASSLGGHPGDEQYF | TGTGCCAGTAGTCTAGGGGGTCATCCTGGGGACGAGCAGTACTTC
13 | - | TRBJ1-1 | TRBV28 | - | CASSQQRNTEAFF | TGTGCCAGCAGTCAACAGAGGAACACTGAAGCTTTCTTT
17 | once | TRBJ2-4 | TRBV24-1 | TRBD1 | CATSDSRDREVQNIQYF | TGTGCCACCAGTGATTCAAGGGACAGGGAGGTCCAAAACATTCAGTACTTC
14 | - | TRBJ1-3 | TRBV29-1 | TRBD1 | CSVSGRGPGNTIYF | TGCAGCGTTTCCGGCAGGGGGCCTGGAAACACCATATATTTT